This T cell receptor (beta chain) was sequenced in a study of blood T cell repertoires in COVID-19. Study summary: Specimens from acute and convalescent COVID-19 originated in the United States, Italy and Spain. PBMCs, B-cell-depleted T cells, or T cells provided the cDNA or gDNA that made up the material.

In the original analysis: Amplified reference gene primers provided the basis for estimating nucleated cell counts. The table came from immunoSEQ multiplex PCR; TCRdb's copy has only in-frame clones and leaves some out. That table supplies the V and J calls and clone size; D and trimming were determined from the DNA. Of around 63,000 clones in the sample, 86% were seen once. The source of this sequence is a woman of 80 years or more with acute or convalescent COVID-19. The sequenced sample consisted of peripheral blood.

CDR3 amino acids: CASMRDTAYEQYF. DNA for the CDR3: TGCGCCAGCATGAGGGACACAGCCTACGAGCAGTACTTC. The chain combines TRBV5-1 with TRBJ2-7; D possibly corresponds to TRBD1 (6 bases). Trimming took 6 bases from V and 2 from J, leaving 12 bases between them. The CDR3 covers 13 residues. Germline V lookup: CDR1 SGHRS, CDR2 YFSETQ.